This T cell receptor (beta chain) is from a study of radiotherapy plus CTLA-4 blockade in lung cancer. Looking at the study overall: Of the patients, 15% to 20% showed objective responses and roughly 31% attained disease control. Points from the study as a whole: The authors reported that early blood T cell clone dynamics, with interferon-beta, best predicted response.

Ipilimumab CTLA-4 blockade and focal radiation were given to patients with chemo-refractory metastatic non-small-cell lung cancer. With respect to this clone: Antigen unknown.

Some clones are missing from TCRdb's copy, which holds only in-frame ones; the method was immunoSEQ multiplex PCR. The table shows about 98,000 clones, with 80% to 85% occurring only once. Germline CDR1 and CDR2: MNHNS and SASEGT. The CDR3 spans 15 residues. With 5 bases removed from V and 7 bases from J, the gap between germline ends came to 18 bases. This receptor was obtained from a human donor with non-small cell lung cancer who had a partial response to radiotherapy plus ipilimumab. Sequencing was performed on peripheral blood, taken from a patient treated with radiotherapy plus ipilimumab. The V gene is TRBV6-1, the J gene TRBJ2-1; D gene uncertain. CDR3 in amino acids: CASSQRARRSNEQFF. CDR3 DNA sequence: TGTGCCAGCAGTCAAAGAGCGAGGAGATCGAATGAGCAGTTCTTC.